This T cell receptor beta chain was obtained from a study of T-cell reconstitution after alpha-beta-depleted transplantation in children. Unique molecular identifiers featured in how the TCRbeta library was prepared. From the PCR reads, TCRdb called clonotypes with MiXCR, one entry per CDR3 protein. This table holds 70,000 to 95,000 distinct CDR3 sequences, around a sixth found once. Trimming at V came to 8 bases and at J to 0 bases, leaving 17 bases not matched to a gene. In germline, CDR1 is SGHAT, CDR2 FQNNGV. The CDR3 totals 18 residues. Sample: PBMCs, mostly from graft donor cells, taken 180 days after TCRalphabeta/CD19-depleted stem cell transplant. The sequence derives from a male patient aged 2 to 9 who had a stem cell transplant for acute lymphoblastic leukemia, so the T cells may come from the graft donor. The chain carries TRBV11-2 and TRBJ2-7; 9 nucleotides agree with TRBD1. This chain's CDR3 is CASRPGTGKGRGSYEQYF. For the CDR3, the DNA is TGTGCCAGCCGCCCAGGGACAGGGAAAGGAAGGGGCTCCTACGAGCAGTACTTC. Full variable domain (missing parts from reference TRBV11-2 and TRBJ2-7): EAGVAQSPRYKIIEKRQSVAFWCNPISGHATLYWYQQILGQGPKLLIQFQNNGVVDDSQLPKDRFSAERLKGVDSTLKIQPAKLEDSAVYLCASRPGTGKGRGSYEQYFGPGTRLTVT.